The sequence of this T cell receptor beta chain was determined in a study of T cells in Graves' hyperthyroidism and ophthalmopathy. Study background: Initial diagnosis, before any treatment, was when peripheral blood was collected. Study findings and constraints: Most thyroid clonotypes with frequency above 0.001 were detected in blood. Onset of ophthalmopathy came a median 6.5 months after the model predicted it.

The CDR3 is made up of 15 amino acids. Germline V gene data show CDR1 as MNHEY and CDR2 as SMNVEV (reference sequence). The ends lost 5 bases at V and 7 bases at J; junction bases unmatched: 12. This clonotype showed up many times. Its target is unknown. Using over 8.5 ml of fresh peripheral blood, PBMCs were prepared. TCR beta CDR3 region amplification was performed from RNA transcripts. HTBI primers drove first-round RT-PCR of the TCR CDR3. TCRdb fed the multiplex PCR reads into MiXCR, producing one record per CDR3 protein. The sample yields around 210,000 distinct CDR3 sequences, about 15% seen once.

This TCR derives from a woman aged 50 to 60 with Graves' hyperthyroidism. The material sequenced was blood. J is TRBJ2-5 and V is TRBV27; 8 nucleotides agree with TRBD2. The CDR3 DNA sequence: TGTGCCAGCAGTCCGGACTGGCGGGAGGTGGGGACCCAGTACTTC. This translates into CASSPDWREVGTQYF.